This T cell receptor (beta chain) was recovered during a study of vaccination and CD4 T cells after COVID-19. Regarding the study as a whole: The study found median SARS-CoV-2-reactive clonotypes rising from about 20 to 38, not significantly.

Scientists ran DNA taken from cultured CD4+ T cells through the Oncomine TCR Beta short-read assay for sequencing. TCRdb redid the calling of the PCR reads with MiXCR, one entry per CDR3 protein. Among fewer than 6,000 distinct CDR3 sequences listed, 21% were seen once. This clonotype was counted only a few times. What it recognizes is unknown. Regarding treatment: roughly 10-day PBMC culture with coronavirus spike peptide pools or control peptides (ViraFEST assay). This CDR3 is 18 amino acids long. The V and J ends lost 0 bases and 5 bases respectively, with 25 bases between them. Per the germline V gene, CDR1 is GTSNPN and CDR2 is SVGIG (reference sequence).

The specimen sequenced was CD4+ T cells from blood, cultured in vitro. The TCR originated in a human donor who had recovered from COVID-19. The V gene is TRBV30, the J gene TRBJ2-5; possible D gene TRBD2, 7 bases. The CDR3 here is CAWSVRRPGLSRGETQYF. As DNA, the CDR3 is TGTGCCTGGAGTGTACGCAGACCGGGACTATCGAGGGGGGAGACCCAGTACTTC.